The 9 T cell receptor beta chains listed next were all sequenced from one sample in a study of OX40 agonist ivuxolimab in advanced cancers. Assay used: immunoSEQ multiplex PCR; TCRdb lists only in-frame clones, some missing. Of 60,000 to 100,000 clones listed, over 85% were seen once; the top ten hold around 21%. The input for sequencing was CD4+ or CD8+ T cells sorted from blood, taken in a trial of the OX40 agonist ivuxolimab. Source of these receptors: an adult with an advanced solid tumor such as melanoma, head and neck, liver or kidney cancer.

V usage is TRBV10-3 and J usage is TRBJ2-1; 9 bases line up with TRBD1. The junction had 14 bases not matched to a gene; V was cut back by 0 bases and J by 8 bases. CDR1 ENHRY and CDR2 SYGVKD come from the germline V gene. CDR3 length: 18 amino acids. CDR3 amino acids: CAISESNYKGQGSDEQFF. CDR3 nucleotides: TGTGCCATCAGTGAGTCAAATTATAAGGGACAGGGAAGCGATGAGCAGTTCTTC.

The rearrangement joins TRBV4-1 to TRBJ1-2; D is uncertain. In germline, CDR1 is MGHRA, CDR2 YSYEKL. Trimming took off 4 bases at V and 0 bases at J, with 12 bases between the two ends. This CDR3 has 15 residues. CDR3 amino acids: CASSRITDSNYGYTF. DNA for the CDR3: TGCGCCAGCAGCCGAATCACAGATTCTAACTATGGCTACACCTTC.

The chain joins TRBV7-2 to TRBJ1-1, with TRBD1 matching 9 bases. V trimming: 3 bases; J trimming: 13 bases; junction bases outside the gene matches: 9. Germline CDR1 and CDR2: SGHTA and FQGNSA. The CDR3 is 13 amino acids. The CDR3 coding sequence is TGTGCCAGCAGCTTTACAGGGGGCGCGGGTGGTTTCTTT. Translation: CASSFTGGAGGFF.

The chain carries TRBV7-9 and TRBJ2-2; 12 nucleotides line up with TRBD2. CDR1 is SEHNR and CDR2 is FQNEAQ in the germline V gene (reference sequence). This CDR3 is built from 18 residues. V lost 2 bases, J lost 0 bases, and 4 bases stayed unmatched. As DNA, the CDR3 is TGTGCCAGCAGCTTACCCCGGACTAGCGGGACGAACACCGGGGAGCTGTTTTTT. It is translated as CASSLPRTSGTNTGELFF.

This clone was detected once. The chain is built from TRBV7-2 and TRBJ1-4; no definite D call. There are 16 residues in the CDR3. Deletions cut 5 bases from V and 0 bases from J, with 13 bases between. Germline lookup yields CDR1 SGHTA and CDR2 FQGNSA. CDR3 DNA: TGTGCCAGCAGCCGATCGAGGGTGGCAACTAATGAAAAACTGTTTTTT. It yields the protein CASSRSRVATNEKLFF. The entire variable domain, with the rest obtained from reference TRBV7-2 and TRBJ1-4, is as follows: GAGVSQSPSNKVTEKGKDVELRCDPISGHTALYWYRQSLGQGLEFLIYFQGNSAPDKSGLPSDRFSAERTGGSVSTLTIQRTQQEDSAVYLCASSRSRVATNEKLFFGSGTQLSVL.

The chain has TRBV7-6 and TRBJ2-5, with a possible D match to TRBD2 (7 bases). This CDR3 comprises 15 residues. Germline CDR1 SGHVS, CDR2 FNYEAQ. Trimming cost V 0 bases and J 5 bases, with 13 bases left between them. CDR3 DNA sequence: TGTGCCAGCAGCTTAGCGGGGGGGCCCCACGAGACCCAGTACTTC. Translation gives CASSLAGGPHETQYF.

The CDR3 region has the DNA TGTGCCAGCAGTTTGGCGGAGAACACTGAAGCTTTCTTT. Translated: CASSLAENTEAFF. V gene TRBV6-5 combines with J gene TRBJ1-1, with D unclear. V was trimmed by 4 bases and J by 1 base, leaving 7 bases between them. Germline assignment: CDR1 MNHEY and CDR2 SVGAGI. CDR3 length equals 13 residues.

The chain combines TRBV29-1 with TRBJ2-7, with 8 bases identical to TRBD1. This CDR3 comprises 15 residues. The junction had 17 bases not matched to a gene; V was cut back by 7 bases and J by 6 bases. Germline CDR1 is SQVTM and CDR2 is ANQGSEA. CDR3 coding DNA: TGCAGCGCCCGGTCCCGGACAGGGACAACTGGCGAGCAGTACTTC. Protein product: CSARSRTGTTGEQYF.

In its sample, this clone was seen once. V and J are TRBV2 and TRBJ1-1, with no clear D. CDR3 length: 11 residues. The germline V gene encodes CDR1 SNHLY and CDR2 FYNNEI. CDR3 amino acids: CATRPGTEAFF. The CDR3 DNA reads TGTGCTACACGACCCGGGACTGAAGCTTTCTTT.